This TCR beta chain was found in a study of shared clonotypes between healthy human individuals. Naive CD8 cells comprised CD45RO-negative, CCR7-positively selected cells, excluding terminally differentiated effector memory CD45RA+ cells. Produced via immunoSEQ multiplex PCR; TCRdb's table is partial and in-frame only. This table has about 1,900,000 clones, about 95% appearing once. The table lists this clone with a count of one. Trimming cost V 5 bases and J 7 bases, with 11 bases left between them. This CDR3 is built from 12 residues. From germline, CDR1 is GTSNPN and CDR2 SVGIG (reference sequence).

The material sequenced was naive CD8+ T cells sorted from blood. The clonotype was recovered from a man between 18 and 35 years old in good health. The chain couples TRBV30 to TRBJ1-4; D unclear. This CDR3 is CAWGVFGEKLFF. DNA of the CDR3: TGTGCCTGGGGCGTATTCGGTGAAAAACTGTTTTTT.